This T cell receptor beta chain originates from a study of cytotoxic CD8 clonotypes in ibrutinib-treated CLL (TCRdb year 2021). Describing the broader study: The cohort included roughly 15 treatment-naive and some twelve relapsed/refractory patients; around 18 were IGHV unmutated. Of the approximately 86 participants in the trial, roughly 26 had longitudinal samples available. Response samples were obtained after a median of approximately twelve months of treatment, with a range of about 6 to 36 months. Partial responses were observed in about 24 patients and complete responses in 2; after a median follow-up of around 68 months, remission was maintained in approximately 14 patients and progression was observed in approximately twelve. An average of 255,043 productive templates and approximately 91,000 productive rearrangements was obtained per sample. Every remission and progressive disease sample was obtained while ibrutinib was still being received by the patients. Cryopreserved peripheral blood mononuclear cells were obtained before treatment, at response, and at either sustained remission or disease progression.

On a MiSeq, deep resolution sequencing aimed for a depth between 1 in 1 million and 1 in 200,000 T cells, with each clonotype covered around 10x on average. The immunoSEQ hsTCRB Kit was used to generate TCR beta libraries. Per the source publication's procedure: Data were analyzed with ImmunoSEQ Data Assistant and ImmunoSEQ Analyzer, with V, D and J genes assigned per IMGT definitions. Clonality, which ranges from 0 to 1, was calculated as one minus the normalized Shannon entropy of productive rearrangement frequencies. Public clonotype analysis was restricted to overrepresented clonotypes comprising at least 0.05% of each patient's repertoire. Repertoires from about a dozen age-matched healthy donors in immuneACCESS were used as clonality controls. Not all clones reach the TCRdb copy of this immuneACCESS table, which keeps in-frame sequences only. Checked studies attribute under half of the gap to unresolved V genes and leave the rest unexplained. V, J and clone size were drawn from that table, and D and trimming were deduced from the DNA. The sample table holds around 130,000 clones, of which 84% were seen once. Roughly 3.3% of the sample belongs to the ten largest clones.

Overall results and qualifications from the work: Sustained-remission and progressing patients did not have matched sampling times, and lymph node repertoires were not examined. Public clonotypes were rare and either shrank or stayed stable during treatment, and the rise in clonality at ibrutinib response reflected expansion of private clonotypes. Clonality increased at ibrutinib response, stayed stable in sustained remission, and fell back toward baseline at progression. Baseline clonality was found to be higher than that of age-matched healthy donors and was strongly correlated with circulating CD8+ T-cell counts.

The time point label, as the study defines it: roughly 2 years on ibrutinib. For TCR beta library preparation, roughly 2 micrograms of genomic DNA were isolated from cryopreserved PBMCs. High-throughput TCR beta sequencing was performed on longitudinal blood samples from CLL patients receiving ibrutinib monotherapy. The patients took part in an open-label, single-center phase 2 trial of ibrutinib monotherapy. Turning to this clone: Its antigen is still unknown. No much larger clone is present one base from it, and per-base qualities are unavailable.

The junction carries 13 bases between V and J, which are trimmed by 4 bases and 6 bases respectively. In the germline V gene, CDR1 corresponds to MNHNS and CDR2 to SASEGT. The CDR3 sequence holds 14 residues, the cysteine and phenylalanine included. Only CDR3 DNA is held: 42 bases, read in frame from base 1. This clonotype originated in a human donor with chronic lymphocytic leukemia. The rearrangement combines TRBV6-1 with TRBJ2-1; D gene: possibly TRBD2, on 5 matching bases. Here the sequenced sample was PBMCs, taken after 24 months of ibrutinib treatment. The nucleotides are TGTGCCAGCAGTGGGCAGCGGTCTTTCAATGAGCAGTTCTTC. Its protein reads: CASSGQRSFNEQFF.